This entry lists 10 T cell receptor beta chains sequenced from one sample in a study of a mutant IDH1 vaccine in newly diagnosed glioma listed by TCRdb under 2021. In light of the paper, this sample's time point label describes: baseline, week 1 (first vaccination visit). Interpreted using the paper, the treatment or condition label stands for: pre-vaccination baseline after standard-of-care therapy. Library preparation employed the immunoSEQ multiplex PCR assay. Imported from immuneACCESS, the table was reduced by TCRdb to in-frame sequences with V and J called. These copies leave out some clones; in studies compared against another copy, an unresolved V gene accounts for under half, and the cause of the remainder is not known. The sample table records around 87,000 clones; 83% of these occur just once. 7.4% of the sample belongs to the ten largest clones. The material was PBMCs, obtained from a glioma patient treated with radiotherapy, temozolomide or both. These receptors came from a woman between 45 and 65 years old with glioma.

The CDR3 DNA reads as TGCGCCAGCAGCCAAGCCGTGGATGGGGCCAACGTCCTGACTTTC. Protein product: CASSQAVDGANVLTF. This sequence joins TRBV4-1 and TRBJ2-6, with D unresolved. V was shortened by 1 base and J by 3 bases, with 7 bases between the two germline ends. The CDR3 loop spans 15 amino acids. Germline V CDR1 and CDR2: MGHRA, YSYEKL.

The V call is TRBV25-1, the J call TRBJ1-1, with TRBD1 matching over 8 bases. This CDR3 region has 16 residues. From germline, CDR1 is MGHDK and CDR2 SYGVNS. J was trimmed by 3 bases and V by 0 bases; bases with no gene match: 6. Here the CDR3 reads CASSEYRTGQHTEAFF. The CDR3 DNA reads TGTGCCAGCAGTGAATACCGGACAGGGCAACACACTGAAGCTTTCTTT. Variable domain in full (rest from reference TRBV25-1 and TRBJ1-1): EADIYQTPRYLVIGTGKKITLECSQTMGHDKMYWYQQDPGMELHLIHYSYGVNSTEKGDLSSESTVSRIRTEHFPLTLESARPSHTSQYLCASSEYRTGQHTEAFFGQGTRLTVV.

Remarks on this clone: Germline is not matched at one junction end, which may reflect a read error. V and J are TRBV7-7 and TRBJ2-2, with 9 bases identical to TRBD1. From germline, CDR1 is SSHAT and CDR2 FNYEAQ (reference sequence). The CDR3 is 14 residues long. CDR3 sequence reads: CASSRDRVTGELFF. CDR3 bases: TGTGCTAGCAGCCGGGACAGGGTTACCGGGGAGCTGTTTTTT.

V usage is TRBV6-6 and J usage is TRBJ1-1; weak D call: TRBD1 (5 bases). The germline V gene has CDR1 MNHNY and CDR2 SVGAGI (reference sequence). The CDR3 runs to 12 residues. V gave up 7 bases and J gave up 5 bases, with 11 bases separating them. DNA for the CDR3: TGTGCCAGCATAGGGGTTGGGACTGAAGCTTTCTTT. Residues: CASIGVGTEAFF.

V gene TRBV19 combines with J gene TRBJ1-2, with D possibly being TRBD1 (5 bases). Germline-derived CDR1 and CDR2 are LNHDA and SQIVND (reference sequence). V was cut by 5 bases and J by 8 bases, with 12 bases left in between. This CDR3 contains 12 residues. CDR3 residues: CASSLDRDGYTF. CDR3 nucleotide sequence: TGTGCCAGTAGTCTCGATAGGGACGGCTACACCTTC.

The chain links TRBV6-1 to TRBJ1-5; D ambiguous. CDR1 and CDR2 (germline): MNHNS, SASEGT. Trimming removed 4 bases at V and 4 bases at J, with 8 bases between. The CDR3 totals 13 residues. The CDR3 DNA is TGTGCCAGCAGTGCGACGGTAAATCAGCCCCAGCATTTT. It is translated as CASSATVNQPQHF.

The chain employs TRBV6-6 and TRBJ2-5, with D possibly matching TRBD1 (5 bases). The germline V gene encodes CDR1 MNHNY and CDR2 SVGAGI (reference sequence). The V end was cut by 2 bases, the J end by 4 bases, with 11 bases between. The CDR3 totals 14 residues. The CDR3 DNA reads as TGTGCCAGCAGTTACGTCGGTGGGGCAGAGACCCAGTACTTC. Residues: CASSYVGGAETQYF.

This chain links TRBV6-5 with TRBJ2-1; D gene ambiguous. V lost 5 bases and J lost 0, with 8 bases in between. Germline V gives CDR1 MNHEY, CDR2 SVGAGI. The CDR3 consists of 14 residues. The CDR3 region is CASSRSGSYNEQFF. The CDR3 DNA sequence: TGTGCCAGCAGTCGGTCAGGCTCCTACAATGAGCAGTTCTTC.

CDR3 coding DNA: TGTGCCATCAGTGAGTTACCCGCAGGGGGGGAGCTGTTTTTT. It encodes CAISELPAGGELFF. J is TRBJ2-2 and V is TRBV10-3; tentative D call: TRBD1 (5 bases). The CDR3 runs 14 residues. Between the trimmed V and J ends, which lost 1 base and 8 bases, there was a span of 11 bases. Germline V gives CDR1 ENHRY, CDR2 SYGVKD.

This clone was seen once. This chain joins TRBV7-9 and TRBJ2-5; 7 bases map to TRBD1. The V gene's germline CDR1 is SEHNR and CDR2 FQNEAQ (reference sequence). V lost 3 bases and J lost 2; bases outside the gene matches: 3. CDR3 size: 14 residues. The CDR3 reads CASSLQGQQETQYF. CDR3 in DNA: TGTGCCAGCAGCTTGCAGGGACAGCAAGAGACCCAGTACTTC.